A selection of T cell receptor beta chains follows, all from one sample in a study of blood T cell repertoires in COVID-19. Produced via immunoSEQ multiplex PCR; TCRdb's table is partial and in-frame only. The sample has 200,000 to 250,000 clones, about 90% seen once. Sequencing was done on a sample of PBMCs or T cells enriched from blood (not recorded which). Receptors originate from a woman aged 30 to 39 who had been exposed to COVID-19. Both conserved end residues are part of each CDR3. The order of the fields is clone size, J gene, V gene, D gene, CDR3 DNA, CDR3 protein. A D gene is named only where the DNA matches it firmly. Rows give clone size only sometimes, using once, few, many, or a class for an expanded clone.

>NA|TRBJ2-7|TRBV2|NA
TGTGCCAGCAGTTCAGGGTTATCCTACGAGCAGTACTTC
CASSSGLSYEQYF
>NA|TRBJ1-6|TRBV4-1|NA
TGCGCCAGCAGCCAAGATAGTCCAGGGTGGGGTTCACCCCTCCACTTT
CASSQDSPGWGSPLHF
>once|TRBJ1-2|TRBV9|TRBD1
TGTGCCAGCAGCTCGTCGGACAGGGACTATGGCTACACCTTC
CASSSSDRDYGYTF
>NA|TRBJ1-6|TRBV7-9|NA
TGTGCCAGCAGCTTAGCGCTGGGACTGGGCCTCCAACTACTCCACTTT
CASSLALGLGLQLLHF
>NA|TRBJ2-1|TRBV28|NA
TGTGCCAGCAGTTTGGGTATGGGCCCGACCCAGTTCTTC
CASSLGMGPTQFF
>NA|TRBJ2-1|TRBV5-6|NA
TGTGCCAGCAGCTTGGGCTATCCAATCTCCTACAATGAGCAGTTCTTC
CASSLGYPISYNEQFF
>NA|TRBJ1-2|TRBV19|NA
TGTGCCAGTAGTACGGAGCTACAGGGAGCTAACTATGGCTACACCTTC
CASSTELQGANYGYTF
>NA|TRBJ1-1|TRBV6-5|NA
TGTGCCAGCAGTTACCGCGGGGGAACCACTGAAGCTTTCTTT
CASSYRGGTTEAFF
>once|TRBJ2-7|TRBV2|TRBD2
TGTGCCAGCAGTATGCAACCCCCTAGCGGGCTAACCTACGAGCAGTACTTC
CASSMQPPSGLTYEQYF
>NA|TRBJ2-5|TRBV24-1|TRBD2
TGTGCCACCAGTGACGCCAGAGCCGGGGGGTCAGAGACCCAGTACTTC
CATSDARAGGSETQYF
>NA|TRBJ1-6|TRBV11-2|TRBD1
TGTGCCAGCAGCTTAGGAGGGACAGAGAATTCACCCCTCCACTTT
CASSLGGTENSPLHF
>NA|TRBJ2-7|TRBV4-1|TRBD2
TGCGCCAGCAGCCAAGATCGACTAGCGGGAGTAGGTGAGCAGTACTTC
CASSQDRLAGVGEQYF
>NA|TRBJ2-7|TRBV27|NA
TGTGCCAGCAGTCGGAGATCGGGACTTAGCTCCTACGAGCAGTACTTC
CASSRRSGLSSYEQYF
>NA|TRBJ1-3|TRBV27|NA
TGTGCCAGCAGCGCAATAGGGGGAGTAAACACCATATATTTT
CASSAIGGVNTIYF
>NA|TRBJ1-5|TRBV29-1|NA
TGCAGCGTTCTACAGAACAATCAGCCCCAGCATTTT
CSVLQNNQPQHF
>NA|TRBJ2-7|TRBV5-1|NA
TGCGCCAGCAGCTTGGCTAGCTCCTACGAGCAGTACTTC
CASSLASSYEQYF
>NA|TRBJ2-4|TRBV11-2|TRBD2
TGTGCCAGCAGCTTACTAGCGGGAGCGGGCTCAGCCAAAAACATTCAGTACTTC
CASSLLAGAGSAKNIQYF
>NA|TRBJ2-7|TRBV5-1|NA
TGCGCCAGCAGCTTGGAACAGAGCTACGAGCAGTACTTC
CASSLEQSYEQYF
>NA|TRBJ1-2|TRBV4-1|NA
TGCGCCAGCAGCCAAGAGAGAGGGCAGCGCAGTTCTGGCTACACCTTC
CASSQERGQRSSGYTF
>NA|TRBJ1-1|TRBV19|NA
TGTGCCAGTAGTATAGATTGGGAGGGAATGGGATCGAACACTGAAGCTTTCTTT
CASSIDWEGMGSNTEAFF
>NA|TRBJ1-3|TRBV11-2|NA
TGTGCCAGCAGCTTAGTTGGGTCAGCGGGGCAGAACACCATATATTTT
CASSLVGSAGQNTIYF
>NA|TRBJ1-2|TRBV12-3/TRBV12-4|NA
TGTGCCAGCAGCTTATCAAACTATGGCTACACCTTC
CASSLSNYGYTF
>NA|TRBJ1-1|TRBV30|NA
TGTGCCTGGAGTTCTACGGGAGGCCGCACTGAAGCTTTCTTT
CAWSSTGGRTEAFF
>NA|TRBJ2-1|TRBV18|TRBD2
TGTGCCAGCTCACCAGGGGGGGTCGAGCAGTTCTTC
CASSPGGVEQFF
>NA|TRBJ1-5|TRBV5-1|NA
TGCGCCAGCAGCTTGTTCCAGGGTGGCCAGCCCCAGCATTTT
CASSLFQGGQPQHF
>NA|TRBJ2-7|TRBV5-4|NA
TGTGCCAGCAGCTTGCTGGCGGGTTCCTACGAGCAGTACTTC
CASSLLAGSYEQYF
>NA|TRBJ1-6|TRBV10-3|NA
TGTGCCATCAGTGAGGGAGTCACTTCACCCCTCCACTTT
CAISEGVTSPLHF
>once|TRBJ2-3|TRBV28|NA
TGTGCCAGCAGCTCATCCGGAGTCAGCACAGATACGCAGTATTTT
CASSSSGVSTDTQYF
>NA|TRBJ2-5|TRBV3-1/TRBV3-2|TRBD1
TGTGCCAGCAGCCAGGGACAGAACCAAGAGACCCAGTACTTC
CASSQGQNQETQYF
>NA|TRBJ1-3|TRBV18|NA
TGTGCCAGCTCACCACAAGGGCCCGGAGGGTTATATTTT
CASSPQGPGGLYF
>once|TRBJ2-7|TRBV27|NA
TGTGCCAGCAGTTCGTCCCGGAGCTCCTACGAGCAGTACTTC
CASSSSRSSYEQYF
>NA|TRBJ2-1|TRBV19|TRBD2
TGTGCCAGTAGTATAGTTGGTAGCGGGAGGAATGAGCAGTTCTTC
CASSIVGSGRNEQFF
>NA|TRBJ2-1|TRBV12-3/TRBV12-4|NA
TGTGCCAGCAGTTTACCGCTAGGGGGTGAGCAGTTCTTC
CASSLPLGGEQFF
>NA|TRBJ2-2|TRBV2|TRBD1
TGTGCCAGCAGCCCGGGACAGGGTGGAAGCGGGGAGCTGTTTTTT
CASSPGQGGSGELFF
>NA|TRBJ2-1|TRBV19|TRBD2
TGTGCCAGTAGTTTGGGACTAGTAAAGGCCAATGAGCAGTTCTTC
CASSLGLVKANEQFF
>NA|TRBJ2-1|TRBV5-1|NA
TGCGCCAGCAGCTTGGCATCAGGGTCCTACAATGAGCAGTTCTTC
CASSLASGSYNEQFF
>NA|TRBJ2-6|TRBV9|NA
TGTGCCAGCAGCGTCTTCTCTGGGGCCAACGTCCTGACTTTC
CASSVFSGANVLTF
>once|TRBJ2-7|TRBV15|TRBD1
TGTGCCACCAGCAAAAGACAGGGCTCGGTATTCGGGGAGCAGTACTTC
CATSKRQGSVFGEQYF
>NA|TRBJ2-1|TRBV7-6|TRBD2
TGTGCCAGCAGCGCCCTACTAGCGGGGAACAATGAGCAGTTCTTC
CASSALLAGNNEQFF
>NA|TRBJ2-5|TRBV5-4|TRBD2
TGTGCCAGCAGCTTGACCCTAGCGGGAGGAGAGACCCAGTACTTC
CASSLTLAGGETQYF
>NA|TRBJ1-2|TRBV9|NA
TGTGCCAGCAGCGTAGGGCAGGGGTATGGCTACACCTTC
CASSVGQGYGYTF
>NA|TRBJ2-1|TRBV6-2/TRBV6-3|NA
TGTGCCAGCAGTCAATACAGGGCTGAGCAGTTCTTC
CASSQYRAEQFF